Shown below are 15 T cell receptor beta chains from a single sample sequenced in a study of CD8+CD57+ T cells in acquired aplastic anemia. Previously, flow cytometry had revealed CD8+CD57+ cell expansion in the patients chosen for sequencing. Using genomic DNA as the template, TCR beta VDJ and CDR3 profiling was carried out. Each CDR3 protein is one row after TCRdb ran MiXCR on the reads. The table lists about 200,000 distinct CDR3 sequences, around 49% of them singletons. Material for sequencing was sorted CD4+, CD8+, or CD8+CD57+ T cells (not recorded which) from PBMCs. Every receptor here comes from a human donor with aplastic anemia.

This clonotype was found many times. The chain uses TRBV19 and TRBJ1-5, with TRBD1 as a possible D gene (5 bases). V lost 2 bases and J 6 bases, leaving 11 bases between the germline ends. CDR1 and CDR2 (germline): LNHDA, SQIVND (reference sequence). CDR3 length equals 14 residues. The CDR3 region is CASSIWQGGQPQHF. For the CDR3, the DNA is TGTGCCAGTAGTATATGGCAGGGTGGTCAGCCCCAGCATTTT.

About this clonotype itself: A junction end diverges from the germline sequence, so it may reflect a read error. The rearrangement uses TRBV15 and TRBJ2-5; TRBD2 matches at 8 bases. In germline, CDR1 is LNHNV, CDR2 YYDKDF (reference sequence). This CDR3 is built from 17 residues. The CDR3 spells CAASRVGRGDYQETQYF. CDR3 coding DNA: TGTGCCGCCAGCAGAGTGGGGCGGGGGGACTACCAAGAGACCCAGTACTTC.

V is TRBV18 and J is TRBJ2-3; 11 bases agree with TRBD2. The CDR3 is 17 amino acids. Germline V gene lookup returns CDR1 KGHSH and CDR2 LQKENI. V trimming: 2 bases; J trimming: 4 bases; junction bases outside the gene matches: 8. The CDR3 region has the DNA TGTGCCAGCTCACCAACCTTGACTAGCGGGAAGGCAGATACGCAGTATTTT. This gives the protein CASSPTLTSGKADTQYF.

This clonotype has ten or more counts. CDR3 in amino acids: CASTGQAWGTDTQYF. DNA for the CDR3: TGTGCCAGCACAGGACAGGCGTGGGGCACAGATACGCAGTATTTT. This chain uses TRBV6-1 with TRBJ2-3; 7 nucleotides align to TRBD1. Per germline, CDR1 MNHNS and CDR2 SASEGT. V shed 7 bases and J 1 base; nucleotides not matched to a gene: 8. This CDR3 comprises 15 residues.

The V gene is TRBV19, the J gene TRBJ2-7, with TRBD2 as a possible D gene (6 bases). The CDR3 runs 14 residues. V was pared by 5 bases and J by 3 bases, with 14 bases between. Germline V CDR1 and CDR2: LNHDA, SQIVND (reference sequence). The CDR3 loop reads CASSRRLEDYEQYF. The DNA for the CDR3 is TGTGCCAGTAGTCGAAGACTAGAAGACTACGAGCAGTACTTC.

Many counts were recorded for this clonotype. This chain uses TRBV3-1 with TRBJ1-2; D uncertain. The CDR3 length is 13 residues. Germline V gene sequence: CDR1 LGHDT, CDR2 YNNKEL (reference sequence). V lost 3 bases to trimming and J lost 8 bases, with 13 bases between them. CDR3 residues: CASSQEGVAGYTF. As DNA, the CDR3 is TGTGCCAGCAGCCAGGAGGGTGTAGCGGGCTACACCTTC.

This clonotype was detected many times. V and J are TRBV7-9 and TRBJ2-3, with D possibly TRBD1 on 6 matching bases. Per the germline V gene, CDR1 is SEHNR and CDR2 is FQNEAQ (reference sequence). This CDR3 region has 16 residues. Trimming cost V 6 bases and J 5 bases, with 21 bases left between them. The CDR3 protein is CASRLLAGAAGDTQYF. The CDR3, as DNA: TGTGCCAGCAGACTACTGGCAGGGGCGGCGGGAGATACGCAGTATTTT.

This clonotype came up once. V is TRBV20-1 and J is TRBJ2-5, with a weak D call TRBD1 (6 bases). Trimming removed 3 bases from V and 1 base from J, with 18 bases in between. Germline CDR1 is DFQATT and CDR2 is SNEGSKA (reference sequence). The CDR3 has 16 residues. The CDR3 sequence: CSASINPGTRQETQYF. CDR3 DNA sequence: TGCAGTGCTAGCATTAATCCCGGGACACGCCAAGAGACCCAGTACTTC.

The chain uses TRBV24-1 and TRBJ2-2, with a weak D call TRBD1 (8 bases). Germline V gene sequence: CDR1 KGHDR, CDR2 SFDVKD. CDR3 length equals 16 residues. Trimming left V 6 bases short and J 1 base short, with 14 bases between. CDR3 amino acids: CATSWEGQENTGELFF. CDR3 DNA sequence: TGTGCCACCAGTTGGGAGGGACAGGAGAACACCGGGGAGCTGTTTTTT.

The chain combines TRBV10-3 with TRBJ2-7; D tentatively reads TRBD1 or TRBD2 (5 bases each). V was pared by 10 bases and J by 6 bases, with 13 bases between. Germline lookup yields CDR1 ENHRY and CDR2 SYGVKD. The length of the CDR3 is 11 residues. The CDR3 is CASQAGAEQYF. The CDR3 nucleotides are TGTGCCAGTCAGGCCGGGGCCGAGCAGTACTTC.

The rearrangement joins TRBV12-3 or TRBV12-4 to TRBJ1-2; 10 bases map to TRBD1. Trimming removed 4 bases from V and 0 bases from J; junction bases left unmatched: 5. The CDR3 loop spans 16 amino acids. This chain's CDR3 is CASSWDRGLANYGYTF. The CDR3 nucleotides are TGTGCCAGCAGTTGGGACAGGGGCCTAGCTAACTATGGCTACACCTTC.

The chain has TRBV24-1 and TRBJ1-1; D not resolved. Germline V gene data show CDR1 as KGHDR and CDR2 as SFDVKD. The CDR3 is 13 amino acids. V dropped 4 bases and J dropped 7 bases, with 12 bases sitting between them. The chain's CDR3 is CATSDGRTDEAFF. The CDR3 nucleotides are TGTGCCACCAGTGACGGTCGAACGGATGAAGCTTTCTTT.

Many counts were recorded for this clonotype. The genes are TRBV5-1 and TRBJ1-2, with D tentatively TRBD1 (5 bases). The CDR3 is made up of 14 amino acids. V gave up 0 bases and J gave up 6 bases, with 12 bases separating them. CDR1 and CDR2 from the germline V gene are SGHRS and YFSETQ. For the CDR3, the DNA is TGCGCCAGCAGCTTGGGTCAGGGCCAGGATGGCTACACCTTC. This sequence encodes CASSLGQGQDGYTF.

Points on this clonotype: The junction departs from the called germline gene at one end, perhaps through a read error. The J gene is TRBJ1-6, the V gene TRBV9; D uncertain. Looked up from germline, CDR1 is SGDLS and CDR2 is YYNGEE. The CDR3 extends over 18 amino acids. CDR3 sequence: CASSQDSGRGFYDSPLHF. The CDR3 DNA is TGTGCCAGCAGCCAAGATTCCGGCCGGGGATTCTATGATTCACCCCTCCACTTT.

The gene calls are TRBV29-1 and TRBJ2-1; D assignment may be TRBD1 or TRBD2 (6 bases each). The CDR3 loop spans 12 amino acids. The V end was cut by 4 bases, the J end by 9 bases, with 13 bases between. CDR1 and CDR2 from the germline V gene are SQVTM and ANQGSEA. The CDR3, as DNA: TGCAGCGTTGGATGGGGGGCGGGTGAGCAGTTCTTC. Translating gives CSVGWGAGEQFF.